This T cell receptor (beta chain) was retrieved from a study of glioma-infiltrating T cells after dendritic cell vaccination. About the research overall: Autologous tumor lysate was loaded overnight onto monocyte-derived dendritic cells grown less than 8 days with IL-4 and GM-CSF.

In its sample, this clone was seen a few times. The target antigen is unknown. Germline V CDR1 and CDR2: LNHDA, SQIVND (reference sequence). This CDR3 comprises 15 residues. V lost 5 bases and J lost 3; bases outside the gene matches: 6. Profiled with immunoSEQ multiplex PCR; TCRdb holds only in-frame clones, not every one. There are about 87,000 clones in the sample; roughly four fifths occur only once, and 6.8% lies in the top ten. General observations from the study: The cohort had few patients with full blood and tumor sets.

Time point meaning: after dendritic cell vaccination, including at tumor progression/relapse. The sequenced sample was blood, obtained after dendritic cell vaccination. The sequence came from a human donor with glioblastoma. V is TRBV19 and J is TRBJ2-7, with TRBD1 matching over 11 bases. DNA for the CDR3: TGTGCCAGTAGTGCTTCGGGACAGGGGGACTACGAGCAGTACTTC. As protein: CASSASGQGDYEQYF.